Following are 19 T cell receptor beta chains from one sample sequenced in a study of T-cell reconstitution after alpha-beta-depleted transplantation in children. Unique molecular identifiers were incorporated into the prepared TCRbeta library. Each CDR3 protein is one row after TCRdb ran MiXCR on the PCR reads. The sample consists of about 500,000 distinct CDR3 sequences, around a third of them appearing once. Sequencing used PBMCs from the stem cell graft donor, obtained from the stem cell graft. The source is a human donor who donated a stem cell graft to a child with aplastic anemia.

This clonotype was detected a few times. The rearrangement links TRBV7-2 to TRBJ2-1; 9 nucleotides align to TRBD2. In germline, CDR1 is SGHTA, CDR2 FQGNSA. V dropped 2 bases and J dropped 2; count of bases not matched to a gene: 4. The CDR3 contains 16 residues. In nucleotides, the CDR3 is TGTGCCAGCAGCTTACTAGCGGGACCGACCTACAATGAGCAGTTCTTC. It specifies CASSLLAGPTYNEQFF.

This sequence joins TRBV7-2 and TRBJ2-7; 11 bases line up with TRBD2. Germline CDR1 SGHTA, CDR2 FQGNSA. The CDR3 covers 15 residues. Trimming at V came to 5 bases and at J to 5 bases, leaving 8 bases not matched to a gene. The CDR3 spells CASSDVSGRADEQYF. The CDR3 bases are TGTGCCAGCAGCGATGTTAGCGGGAGGGCCGACGAGCAGTACTTC.

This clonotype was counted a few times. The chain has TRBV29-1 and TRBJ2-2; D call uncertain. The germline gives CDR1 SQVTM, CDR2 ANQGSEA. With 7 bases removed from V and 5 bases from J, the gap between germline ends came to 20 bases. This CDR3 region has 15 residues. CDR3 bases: TGCAGCGCTGGAGCGTCCATTGGGTTGACCGGGGAGCTGTTTTTT. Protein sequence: CSAGASIGLTGELFF.

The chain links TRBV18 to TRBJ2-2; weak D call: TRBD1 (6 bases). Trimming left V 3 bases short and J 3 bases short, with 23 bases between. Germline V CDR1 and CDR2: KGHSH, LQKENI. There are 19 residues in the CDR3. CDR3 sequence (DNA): TGTGCCAGCTCACCCCCGAACAGGGTGGAGTATAGTGACACCGGGGAGCTGTTTTTT. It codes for CASSPPNRVEYSDTGELFF.

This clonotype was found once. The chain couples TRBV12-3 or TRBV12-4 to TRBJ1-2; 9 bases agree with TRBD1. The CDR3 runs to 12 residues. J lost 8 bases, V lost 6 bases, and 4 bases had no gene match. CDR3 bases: TGTGCCAGCAGCAACAGGGGGCAGGGCTACACCTTC. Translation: CASSNRGQGYTF.

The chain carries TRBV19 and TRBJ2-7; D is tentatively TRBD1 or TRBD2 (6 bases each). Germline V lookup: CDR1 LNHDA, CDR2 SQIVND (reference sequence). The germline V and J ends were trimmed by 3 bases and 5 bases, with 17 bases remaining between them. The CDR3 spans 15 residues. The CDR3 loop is CASSILGGIVDEQYV. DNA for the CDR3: TGTGCCAGTAGTATCCTAGGGGGGATAGTCGACGAGCAGTACGTC.

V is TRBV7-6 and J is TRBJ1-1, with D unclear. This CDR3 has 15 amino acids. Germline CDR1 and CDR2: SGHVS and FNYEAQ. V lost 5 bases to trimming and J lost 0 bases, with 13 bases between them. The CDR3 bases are TGTGCCAGCAGCCCGGACGGATACATGAACACTGAAGCTTTCTTT. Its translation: CASSPDGYMNTEAFF.

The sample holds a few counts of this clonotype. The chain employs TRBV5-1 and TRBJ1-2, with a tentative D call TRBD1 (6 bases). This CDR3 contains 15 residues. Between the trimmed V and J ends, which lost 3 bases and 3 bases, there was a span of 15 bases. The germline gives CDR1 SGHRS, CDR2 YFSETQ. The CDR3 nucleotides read TGCGCCAGCAGCTCCGTCGCAGGGGCGGACTATGGCTACACCTTC. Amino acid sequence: CASSSVAGADYGYTF.

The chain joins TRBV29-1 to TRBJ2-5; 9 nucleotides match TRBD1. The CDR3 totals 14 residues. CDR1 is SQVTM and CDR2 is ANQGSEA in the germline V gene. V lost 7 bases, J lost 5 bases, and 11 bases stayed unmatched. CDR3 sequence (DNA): TGCAGCGCCGACACAGGGGGCGCATTCGAGACCCAGTACTTC. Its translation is CSADTGGAFETQYF.

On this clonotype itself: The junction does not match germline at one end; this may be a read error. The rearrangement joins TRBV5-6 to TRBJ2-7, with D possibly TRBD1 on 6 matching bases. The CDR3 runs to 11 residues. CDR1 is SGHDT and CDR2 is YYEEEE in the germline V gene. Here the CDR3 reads CASSLGGIQGF. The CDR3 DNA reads TGTGCCAGCAGCTTGGGGGGCATACAGGGTTTC.

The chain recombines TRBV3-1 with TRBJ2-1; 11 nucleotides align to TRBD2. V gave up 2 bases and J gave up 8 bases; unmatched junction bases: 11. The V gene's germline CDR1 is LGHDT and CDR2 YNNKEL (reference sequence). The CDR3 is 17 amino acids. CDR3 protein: CASSQPYTSGRVDEQFF. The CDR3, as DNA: TGTGCCAGCAGCCAACCCTACACTAGCGGGAGAGTCGATGAGCAGTTCTTC.

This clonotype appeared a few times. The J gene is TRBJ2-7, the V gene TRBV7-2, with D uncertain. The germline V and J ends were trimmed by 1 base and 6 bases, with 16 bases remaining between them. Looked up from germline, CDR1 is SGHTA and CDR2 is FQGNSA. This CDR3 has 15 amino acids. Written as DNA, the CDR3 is TGTGCCAGCAGCTTAGGGTTAAGGCCGTATGCCGAGCAGTACTTC. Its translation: CASSLGLRPYAEQYF.

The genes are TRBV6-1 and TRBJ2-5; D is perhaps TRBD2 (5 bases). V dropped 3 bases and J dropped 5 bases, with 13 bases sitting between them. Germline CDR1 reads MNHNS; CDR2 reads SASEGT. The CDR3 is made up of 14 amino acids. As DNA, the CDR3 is TGTGCCAGCAGTGAGGGGAGCTTGGTCGAGACCCAGTACTTC. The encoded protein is CASSEGSLVETQYF.

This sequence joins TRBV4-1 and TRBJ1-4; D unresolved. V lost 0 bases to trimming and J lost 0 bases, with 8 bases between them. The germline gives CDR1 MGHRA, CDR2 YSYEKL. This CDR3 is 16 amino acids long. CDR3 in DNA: TGCGCCAGCAGCCAAGAGGCGGCCTCAACTAATGAAAAACTGTTTTTT. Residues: CASSQEAASTNEKLFF.

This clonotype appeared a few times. The CDR3 sequence: CASSFAEGVSNSPLHF. The CDR3 DNA reads TGTGCCAGTAGTTTTGCGGAGGGGGTATCCAATTCACCCCTCCACTTT. The chain couples TRBV19 to TRBJ1-6; D perhaps matches TRBD1 (6 bases). This CDR3 has 16 amino acids. The V end lost 5 bases, the J end lost 7 bases, and 18 bases lay between the germline ends. The V gene's germline CDR1 is LNHDA and CDR2 SQIVND (reference sequence).

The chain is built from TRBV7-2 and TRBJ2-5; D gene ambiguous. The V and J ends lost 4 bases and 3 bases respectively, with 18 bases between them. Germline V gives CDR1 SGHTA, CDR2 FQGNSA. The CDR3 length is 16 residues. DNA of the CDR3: TGTGCCAGCAGCTCGACCATAGGGATTGGGGAAGAGACCCAGTACTTC. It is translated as CASSSTIGIGEETQYF.

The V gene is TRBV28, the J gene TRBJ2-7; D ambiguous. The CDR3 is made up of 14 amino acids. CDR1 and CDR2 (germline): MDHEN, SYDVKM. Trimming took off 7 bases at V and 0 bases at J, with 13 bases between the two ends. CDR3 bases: TGTGCCAGCACCAAGTGGCGGAGCTCCTACGAGCAGTACTTC. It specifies CASTKWRSSYEQYF. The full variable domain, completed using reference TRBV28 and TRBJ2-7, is DVKVTQSSRYLVKRTGEKVFLECVQDMDHENMFWYRQDPGLGLRLIYFSYDVKMKEKGDIPEGYSVSREKKERFSLILESASTNQTSMYLCASTKWRSSYEQYFGPGTRLTVT.

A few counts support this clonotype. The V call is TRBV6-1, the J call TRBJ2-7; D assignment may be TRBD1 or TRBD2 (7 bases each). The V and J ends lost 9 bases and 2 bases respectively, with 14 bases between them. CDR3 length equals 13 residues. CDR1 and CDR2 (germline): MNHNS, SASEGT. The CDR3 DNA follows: TGTGCCAGTTCAGGGGGGGCGACCTACGAGCAGTACTTC. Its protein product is CASSGGATYEQYF.

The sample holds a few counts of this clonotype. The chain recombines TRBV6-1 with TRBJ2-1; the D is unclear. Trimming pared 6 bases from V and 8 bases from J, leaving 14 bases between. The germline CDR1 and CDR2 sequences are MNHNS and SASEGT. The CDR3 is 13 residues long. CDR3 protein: CASSHRFGDEQFF. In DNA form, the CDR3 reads TGTGCCAGCAGCCACCGTTTTGGAGATGAGCAGTTCTTC.